The 17 T cell receptor beta chains in this list originate from one sample, sequenced in a study of shared clonotypes between healthy human individuals (dated by TCRdb to about 2020). The library relied on the immunoSEQ multiplex PCR assay. TCRdb limited this immuneACCESS table to in-frame rearrangements with V and J called. A share of clones is missing; checked studies link under half to unresolved V genes, and the rest is unexplained. Counted in this sample were some 500,000 clones; roughly 95% of them appeared once. Approximately 0.06% of the sample rests with the top ten. Sample: naive CD4+ T cells sorted from blood. The meaning of the sample's cell subset or site label: CD45RA+ positively selected. The receptor source for this set is a woman aged 25 to 39 in good health.

This clone showed up just once. V gene TRBV7-2 combines with J gene TRBJ2-7; D is uncertain. The CDR3 has 14 residues. Germline values: CDR1 SGHTA, CDR2 FQGNSA. The V and J ends lost 0 bases and 1 base respectively, with 7 bases between them. CDR3 bases: TGTGCCAGCAGCTTAGCCCCGGGTTCCTACGAGCAGTACTTC. It is translated as CASSLAPGSYEQYF.

V usage is TRBV19 and J usage is TRBJ2-2; tentatively, D is TRBD1 (6 bases). V dropped 9 bases and J dropped 3 bases, with 11 bases sitting between them. Germline V gene data show CDR1 as LNHDA and CDR2 as SQIVND (reference sequence). The length of the CDR3 is 13 residues. The CDR3 DNA reads as TGTGCCAGCGCAGGGACACACACCGGGGAGCTGTTTTTT. Amino acids: CASAGTHTGELFF.

The chain uses TRBV27 and TRBJ2-7; D unresolved. This CDR3 has 13 residues. CDR1 is MNHEY, CDR2 SMNVEV, per germline (reference sequence). Trimming removed 3 bases at V and 4 bases at J, with 10 bases between. The CDR3 nucleotides read TGTGCCAGCAGTTTTTCACCGACTTACGAGCAGTACTTC. Amino acid sequence: CASSFSPTYEQYF.

The chain links TRBV5-6 to TRBJ2-4; tentative D call: TRBD2 (5 bases). V lost 3 bases, J lost 8 bases, and 21 bases lay in between. The CDR3 is 16 residues long. Germline V CDR1 and CDR2: SGHDT, YYEEEE. The CDR3 nucleotides read TGTGCCAGCAGCTATACGGGTAAGGGCCCGGAGGACATTCAGTACTTC. This translates into CASSYTGKGPEDIQYF. Full variable domain (outside the CDR3, taken from reference TRBV5-6 and TRBJ2-4): DAGVTQSPTHLIKTRGQQVTLRCSPKSGHDTVSWYQQALGQGPQFIFQYYEEEERQRGNFPDRFSGHQFPNYSSELNVNALLLGDSALYLCASSYTGKGPEDIQYFGAGTRLSVL.

The J gene is TRBJ2-7, the V gene TRBV19; D is unclear. The CDR3 sequence is 12 residues long. Trimming left V 9 bases short and J 3 bases short, with 12 bases between. Germline V gene sequence: CDR1 LNHDA, CDR2 SQIVND (reference sequence). CDR3 DNA sequence: TGTGCCAGCCACGATAACAGCTACGAGCAGTACTTC. It encodes CASHDNSYEQYF. The full variable domain, rest sourced from reference TRBV19 and TRBJ2-7, is DGGITQSPKYLFRKEGQNVTLSCEQNLNHDAMYWYRQDPGQGLRLIYYSQIVNDFQKGDIAEGYSVSREKKESFPLTVTSAQKNPTAFYLCASHDNSYEQYFGPGTRLTVT.

V is TRBV19 and J is TRBJ2-2, with D possibly TRBD2 on 5 matching bases. The CDR3 spans 15 residues. Germline CDR1 and CDR2: LNHDA and SQIVND (reference sequence). Trimming stripped 1 base from V and 5 bases from J, with 11 bases between. In DNA form, the CDR3 reads TGTGCCAGTAGTATAGGGCTAGCACTGACCGGGGAGCTGTTTTTT. It encodes CASSIGLALTGELFF. Full variable domain (rest looked up from reference TRBV19 and TRBJ2-2): DGGITQSPKYLFRKEGQNVTLSCEQNLNHDAMYWYRQDPGQGLRLIYYSQIVNDFQKGDIAEGYSVSREKKESFPLTVTSAQKNPTAFYLCASSIGLALTGELFFGEGSRLTVL.

The gene calls are TRBV5-1 and TRBJ2-5; the D gene could be TRBD1 or TRBD2 (6 bases each). V was cut by 2 bases and J by 3 bases, with 20 bases left in between. The CDR3 runs to 17 residues. The germline CDR1 and CDR2 sequences are SGHRS and YFSETQ. The CDR3 bases are TGCGCCAGCAGCTTAATTACGGGGGCCTCGGGGGAAGAGACCCAGTACTTC. Amino acids: CASSLITGASGEETQYF.

The chain links TRBV12-1 to TRBJ2-2; the D call of TRBD2 is as the table states it, not checked on the DNA. TRBV12-1 is labeled a pseudogene. This CDR3 spans 16 amino acids. This CDR3 reads CASSPSTSGSPGELFF. The CDR3 region has the DNA TGTGCCAGCAGCCCTAGCACTAGCGGGAGCCCCGGGGAGCTGTTTTTT.

The rearrangement links TRBV7-3 to TRBJ2-7; D possibly matches TRBD1 or TRBD2 (5 bases each). V lost 5 bases and J 6 bases, leaving 17 bases between the germline ends. Germline CDR1 and CDR2: SGHTA and FQGTGA. This CDR3 has 14 residues. CDR3 DNA: TGTGCCAGCAGCCCTGGCTGGGACGGGTCCGAGCAGTACTTC. Encoded protein: CASSPGWDGSEQYF.

In its sample, this clone was seen a few times. J is TRBJ1-1 and V is TRBV5-5, with D possibly TRBD1 on 5 matching bases. CDR1 is SGHKS, CDR2 YYEKEE, per germline (reference sequence). The V end was cut by 4 bases, the J end by 0 bases, with 16 bases between. This CDR3 contains 16 residues. The CDR3 nucleotides read TGTGCCAGCAGCCGCTTCAGGGAGACTTTGAACACTGAAGCTTTCTTT. Protein sequence: CASSRFRETLNTEAFF.

The rearrangement joins TRBV5-1 to TRBJ2-1; TRBD2 matches at 13 bases. V was pared by 3 bases and J by 8 bases, with 5 bases of the junction left unmatched. In germline, CDR1 is SGHRS, CDR2 YFSETQ. CDR3 length: 15 amino acids. The CDR3 protein is CASSSRGTSGDEQFF. CDR3 nucleotides: TGCGCCAGCAGCTCCCGAGGGACTAGCGGGGATGAGCAGTTCTTC. The full variable domain, its missing parts supplied by reference TRBV5-1 and TRBJ2-1, is KAGVTQTPRYLIKTRGQQVTLSCSPISGHRSVSWYQQTPGQGLQFLFEYFSETQRNKGNFPGRFSGRQFSNSRSEMNVSTLELGDSALYLCASSSRGTSGDEQFFGPGTRLTVL.

The chain combines TRBV7-9 with TRBJ1-5; TRBD1 matches 8 bases. CDR3 size: 15 residues. The germline gives CDR1 SEHNR, CDR2 FQNEAQ (reference sequence). With 5 bases clipped from V and 3 bases from J, the junction kept 6 bases outside the gene matches. In DNA, the CDR3 is TGTGCCAGCAGCGAGACAGGGGTGGACAATCAGCCCCAGCATTTT. Translation gives CASSETGVDNQPQHF. Based on the CDR3 plus reference TRBV7-9 and TRBJ1-5, the full variable domain is DTGVSQNPRHKITKRGQNVTFRCDPISEHNRLYWYRQTLGQGPEFLTYFQNEAQLEKSRLLSDRFSAERPKGSFSTLEIQRTEQGDSAMYLCASSETGVDNQPQHFGDGTRLSIL.

This chain joins TRBV5-1 and TRBJ1-2, with D maybe TRBD1 (6 bases). V lost 4 bases and J lost 2, with 15 bases in between. Germline V gene lookup returns CDR1 SGHRS and CDR2 YFSETQ. The CDR3 consists of 15 residues. CDR3 sequence: CASSPGGTNNYGYTF. The CDR3 region has the DNA TGCGCCAGCAGCCCGGGGGGCACTAACAACTATGGCTACACCTTC.

The V and J genes are TRBV28 and TRBJ2-7; TRBD1 matches 9 bases. The V segment lost 5 bases and the J segment 4 bases; nucleotides outside the gene matches: 6. The CDR3 totals 14 residues. CDR1 is MDHEN and CDR2 is SYDVKM in the germline V gene. The CDR3 bases are TGTGCCAGCAGTCAGTGGGACAGGGATTACGAGCAGTACTTC. Residues: CASSQWDRDYEQYF.

The chain is built from TRBV10-2 and TRBJ2-5, with D perhaps assigned TRBD1 or TRBD2 (5 bases each). This CDR3 spans 12 amino acids. Per the germline V gene, CDR1 is WSHSY and CDR2 is SAAADI. Deletions cut 8 bases from V and 4 bases from J, with 11 bases between. The CDR3 DNA sequence: TGCGCCAGCGGGGGTACGCGAGAGACCCAGTACTTC. Translated, it gives CASGGTRETQYF.

The J gene is TRBJ2-7, the V gene TRBV15; D call uncertain. Germline CDR1 reads LNHNV; CDR2 reads YYDKDF (reference sequence). The ends were cut back, 3 bases at V and 6 bases at J, with 9 bases in the middle. This CDR3 contains 12 residues. The CDR3 here is CATSRTTSEQYF. CDR3 nucleotides: TGTGCCACCAGCAGGACGACCTCCGAGCAGTACTTC.

The gene calls are TRBV11-1 and TRBJ2-7; 13 bases are a match to TRBD2. V lost 5 bases, J lost 2 bases, and 9 bases stayed unmatched. This CDR3 has 17 amino acids. CDR1 is SGHAT and CDR2 is FQDESV in the germline V gene (reference sequence). The CDR3 bases are TGTGCCAGCAGCAAGCGAAGGACTAGCGGGAGCCCCTACGAGCAGTACTTC. Its translation is CASSKRRTSGSPYEQYF.